These 2 T cell receptor beta chains share one sample of origin, sequenced in a study of shared clonotypes between healthy human individuals. The repertoire was sequenced with immunoSEQ multiplex PCR; TCRdb's copy has only in-frame clones and lacks some. Of some 2.1 million clones in the sample, 90% to 95% were seen once. The sequenced material came from naive CD4+ T cells sorted from blood. Subset meaning: CD45RA+ positively selected. The receptors come from a man aged 18 to 29 in good health.

The V and J genes are TRBV7-9 and TRBJ1-6; D unclear. The germline gives CDR1 SEHNR, CDR2 FQNEAQ (reference sequence). The V end was cut by 2 bases, the J end by 7 bases, with 9 bases between. CDR3 length: 14 amino acids. This chain's CDR3 is CASSLIDGNSPLHF. The CDR3 DNA reads as TGTGCCAGCAGCTTAATTGACGGAAATTCACCCCTCCACTTT.

The chain employs TRBV28 and TRBJ1-5; TRBD1 aligns across 9 bases. This CDR3 spans 13 amino acids. Germline V gene data show CDR1 as MDHEN and CDR2 as SYDVKM. Trimming at V came to 4 bases and at J to 6 bases, leaving 1 base not matched to a gene. The CDR3 loop is CASSWTGAQPQHF. The CDR3 nucleotides are TGTGCCAGCAGTTGGACAGGGGCTCAGCCCCAGCATTTT.